One sample yielded the 31 T cell receptor beta chains listed below, sequenced in a study of T cell responses to AZD1222 COVID-19 vaccine. TCRdb's copy holds only in-frame clones and misses some; the assay was immunoSEQ multiplex PCR. The sample has around 80,000 clones; 80% to 95% are singletons. The sequences come from peripheral blood, collected 28 days after the second AZD1222 dose. These receptors were collected from an adult who received the AZD1222 COVID-19 vaccine.

V is TRBV27 and J is TRBJ2-7; 10 bases map to TRBD2. V gave up 1 base and J gave up 6 bases; unmatched junction bases: 9. CDR1 and CDR2 (germline): MNHEY, SMNVEV (reference sequence). This CDR3 comprises 16 residues. The CDR3 loop is CASSLYPAGGRGEQYF. The CDR3 nucleotides read TGTGCCAGCAGTTTATATCCAGCGGGAGGGCGGGGCGAGCAGTACTTC.

The chain links TRBV10-2 to TRBJ2-2; D may be TRBD1 (6 bases). Trimming left V 6 bases short and J 5 bases short, with 7 bases between. Germline CDR1 is WSHSY and CDR2 is SAAADI. The CDR3 length is 12 residues. The CDR3 sequence: CASRTGTGELFF. CDR3 nucleotide sequence: TGCGCCAGCAGAACAGGGACCGGGGAGCTGTTTTTT.

The CDR3 DNA follows: TGTGCCAGCAGACCATTCCTAGGGGGGAATCAGCCCCAGCATTTT. Translation gives CASRPFLGGNQPQHF. V usage is TRBV27 and J usage is TRBJ1-5, with a weak D call TRBD1 (6 bases). The V gene lost 6 bases and the J gene lost 4 bases, with 16 bases spanning the gap. From germline, CDR1 is MNHEY and CDR2 SMNVEV (reference sequence). The CDR3 has 15 amino acids.

The chain is built from TRBV11-3 and TRBJ2-2; the match to TRBD2 covers 10 bases. The V gene's germline CDR1 is SGHNT and CDR2 YENEEA. After removal of 1 base from V and 7 bases from J, the junction contained 6 bases not matched to a gene. The CDR3 has 16 residues. This chain's CDR3 is CASSLVLAGASGELFF. CDR3 nucleotides: TGTGCCAGCAGCTTAGTGCTAGCGGGAGCGAGCGGGGAGCTGTTTTTT.

The chain recombines TRBV2 with TRBJ1-5; D is ambiguous. The germline V and J ends were trimmed by 10 bases and 5 bases, with 15 bases remaining between them. CDR1 SNHLY and CDR2 FYNNEI come from the germline V gene. The CDR3 loop spans 13 amino acids. The CDR3 nucleotides are TGTGCCACCACCTGGGCCTCGGATCAGCCCCAGCATTTT. Translating gives CATTWASDQPQHF.

V gene TRBV5-4 combines with J gene TRBJ2-1, with a tentative D call TRBD1 (6 bases). Trimming removed 3 bases at V and 1 base at J, with 8 bases between. This CDR3 has 14 amino acids. CDR1 SGHNT and CDR2 YYREEE come from the germline V gene (reference sequence). CDR3 nucleotides: TGTGCCAGCAGCTACACAGGGTCCTACAATGAGCAGTTCTTC. Amino acid sequence: CASSYTGSYNEQFF.

This clone was seen once. V is TRBV5-1 and J is TRBJ2-2; D remains ambiguous. CDR1 is SGHRS, CDR2 YFSETQ, per germline. Between the trimmed V and J ends, which lost 4 bases and 5 bases, there was a span of 9 bases. The CDR3 is 13 residues long. CDR3 in amino acids: CASSPAFTGELFF. In nucleotides, the CDR3 is TGCGCCAGCAGCCCCGCCTTTACCGGGGAGCTGTTTTTT.

In its sample, this clone was seen a few times. The gene calls are TRBV5-1 and TRBJ2-7; D not certain. Germline CDR1 is SGHRS and CDR2 is YFSETQ. V lost 4 bases to trimming and J lost 0 bases, with 11 bases between them. The CDR3 loop spans 14 amino acids. CDR3: CASSRTQSSYEQYF. CDR3 sequence (DNA): TGCGCCAGCAGCAGGACCCAGAGCTCCTACGAGCAGTACTTC.

This clone was recorded a few times. The genes are TRBV11-2 and TRBJ1-1; D remains ambiguous. Trimming took 2 bases from V and 6 from J, leaving 10 bases between them. CDR3 length: 13 residues. Germline assignment: CDR1 SGHAT and CDR2 FQNNGV. CDR3 in amino acids: CASSLNEISEAFF. The CDR3 DNA is TGTGCCAGCAGCTTAAATGAGATTTCTGAAGCTTTCTTT.

The chain links TRBV3-1 (or the pseudogene TRBV3-2) to TRBJ1-6, with D unresolved. CDR3 length: 11 amino acids. Between the trimmed V and J ends, which lost 2 bases and 12 bases, there was a span of 5 bases. Germline loops: CDR1 LGHDT, CDR2 YNNKEL (reference sequence). The CDR3 bases are TGTGCCAGCAGCCAATCCGGACCCCTCCACTTT. It yields the protein CASSQSGPLHF.

This chain connects TRBV30 to TRBJ2-2; 11 bases are shared with TRBD2. Germline-derived CDR1 and CDR2 are GTSNPN and SVGIG (reference sequence). There are 20 residues in the CDR3. With 0 bases clipped from V and 4 bases from J, the junction kept 16 bases outside the gene matches. The CDR3 sequence: CAWSVYGLGPGTSGTGELFF. The CDR3, as DNA: TGTGCCTGGAGTGTATACGGGCTGGGCCCCGGGACTAGCGGCACCGGGGAGCTGTTTTTT.

This chain connects TRBV9 to TRBJ1-1; D unresolved. The CDR3 loop spans 14 amino acids. The germline gives CDR1 SGDLS, CDR2 YYNGEE. V lost 1 base and J lost 7, with 14 bases in between. CDR3 sequence: CASSVHTGGSEAFF. CDR3 nucleotides: TGTGCCAGCAGCGTACATACGGGTGGGAGTGAAGCTTTCTTT.

V usage is TRBV2 and J usage is TRBJ2-1, with TRBD1 as a possible D gene (6 bases). V was cut by 2 bases and J by 2 bases, with 10 bases left in between. Looked up from germline, CDR1 is SNHLY and CDR2 is FYNNEI. The CDR3 is 15 residues long. The CDR3 DNA follows: TGTGCCAGCAGTGAACAGGGGTTAGCCTACAATGAGCAGTTCTTC. Translated, it gives CASSEQGLAYNEQFF.

The rearrangement uses TRBV29-1 and TRBJ2-3, with 7 bases aligning to TRBD1. The germline V gene has CDR1 SQVTM and CDR2 ANQGSEA. The J segment lost 4 bases and the V segment lost 6 bases, leaving 10 bases of the junction unmatched. This CDR3 spans 14 amino acids. The CDR3 DNA reads TGCAGCGTCCGCGACAGGGTATTTCCAGATACGCAGTATTTT. It codes for CSVRDRVFPDTQYF.

The J gene is TRBJ2-1, the V gene TRBV12-3 or TRBV12-4; D call uncertain. V dropped 3 bases and J dropped 8 bases, with 8 bases sitting between them. This CDR3 contains 12 residues. CDR3 sequence reads: CASSFSNYEQFF. In DNA, the CDR3 is TGTGCCAGCAGTTTTAGCAATTATGAGCAGTTCTTC.

This chain uses TRBV27 with TRBJ2-1; TRBD2 matches at 12 bases. Germline V gene data show CDR1 as MNHEY and CDR2 as SMNVEV (reference sequence). V lost 0 bases, J lost 5 bases, and 14 bases stayed unmatched. The CDR3 runs to 20 residues. In nucleotides, the CDR3 is TGTGCCAGCAGTTTATCGCCACTAGCGGGAGGAAAGGTGGGGAACAATGAGCAGTTCTTC. Protein product: CASSLSPLAGGKVGNNEQFF.

The chain joins TRBV29-1 to TRBJ1-2; D is possibly TRBD1 (6 bases). The CDR3 totals 12 residues. Per the germline V gene, CDR1 is SQVTM and CDR2 is ANQGSEA. V shed 7 bases and J shed 8 bases, with 17 bases lying between them. The CDR3 nucleotides are TGCAGCGGCTGGGACAAAGGGTTGGGCTACACCTTC. It is translated as CSGWDKGLGYTF. The variable domain in full, with the rest retrieved from reference TRBV29-1 and TRBJ1-2, is SAVISQKPSRDICQRGTSLTIQCQVDSQVTMMFWYRQQPGQSLTLIATANQGSEATYESGFVIDKFPISRPNLTFSTLTVSNMSPEDSSIYLCSGWDKGLGYTFGSGTRLTVV.

V is TRBV19 and J is TRBJ2-7; D might be TRBD1 or TRBD2, each matching 5 bases. Trimming cost V 2 bases and J 7 bases, with 12 bases left between them. Germline V lookup: CDR1 LNHDA, CDR2 SQIVND (reference sequence). This CDR3 is built from 13 residues. The CDR3 region is CASSIRRDREQYF. The CDR3 coding sequence is TGTGCCAGTAGTATACGCCGGGACCGGGAGCAGTACTTC. Looking up the rest from reference TRBV19 and TRBJ2-7 gives the full variable domain: DGGITQSPKYLFRKEGQNVTLSCEQNLNHDAMYWYRQDPGQGLRLIYYSQIVNDFQKGDIAEGYSVSREKKESFPLTVTSAQKNPTAFYLCASSIRRDREQYFGPGTRLTVT.

The chain carries TRBV3-1 (or the pseudogene TRBV3-2) and TRBJ2-1; 14 bases fit TRBD2. The ends lost 5 bases at V and 9 bases at J; junction bases unmatched: 9. Looked up from germline, CDR1 is LGHDT and CDR2 is YNNKEL (reference sequence). The CDR3 loop spans 16 amino acids. The DNA of the CDR3 is TGTGCCAGCAGCTCAGGAGAGACTAGCGGGAGGGTTGAGCAGTTCTTC. Translating it yields CASSSGETSGRVEQFF.

The V and J genes are TRBV28 and TRBJ2-7; D possibly uses TRBD1 or TRBD2 (5 bases each). V dropped 4 bases and J dropped 3 bases, with 10 bases sitting between them. Looked up from germline, CDR1 is MDHEN and CDR2 is SYDVKM. There are 13 residues in the CDR3. CDR3 loop: CASSWDENYEQYF. The CDR3 DNA follows: TGTGCCAGCAGTTGGGACGAGAACTACGAGCAGTACTTC.

This sequence joins TRBV12-3 or TRBV12-4 and TRBJ1-5; the match to TRBD1 covers 7 bases. The V segment lost 6 bases and the J segment 9 bases; nucleotides outside the gene matches: 8. CDR3 length: 13 residues. The chain's CDR3 is CASSQQGGPPQHF. DNA for the CDR3: TGTGCCAGCAGCCAACAAGGGGGCCCGCCCCAGCATTTT.

This chain joins TRBV19 and TRBJ2-1; possibly TRBD1 or TRBD2 for D (6 bases each). In germline, CDR1 is LNHDA, CDR2 SQIVND (reference sequence). V gave up 3 bases and J gave up 10 bases, with 7 bases separating them. There are 11 residues in the CDR3. CDR3 in amino acids: CASSMGGEQFF. The DNA for the CDR3 is TGTGCCAGTAGTATGGGGGGCGAGCAGTTCTTC.

The CDR3 nucleotides read TGTGCCATCAGTGAGGGAACCGGGACTAGCGCCTCCTACGAGCAGTACTTC. Translated: CAISEGTGTSASYEQYF. This rearrangement joins TRBV10-3 to TRBJ2-7; 10 bases are a match to TRBD2. V gave up 2 bases and J gave up 0 bases; unmatched junction bases: 7. The CDR3 has 17 residues. The germline CDR1 and CDR2 sequences are ENHRY and SYGVKD.

This clone is a singleton in its sample. The gene calls are TRBV5-5 and TRBJ2-3; 9 nucleotides agree with TRBD1. Losses at the gene ends were 4 bases for V and 5 bases for J; bases not matched to a gene: 5. The CDR3 totals 14 residues. Germline assignment: CDR1 SGHKS and CDR2 YYEKEE (reference sequence). CDR3 in DNA: TGTGCCAGCAGCCCGGGACAGGGCATAGATACGCAGTATTTT. It is translated as CASSPGQGIDTQYF.

V usage is TRBV6-1 and J usage is TRBJ1-3; tentatively, D is TRBD1 (6 bases). Germline CDR1 and CDR2: MNHNS and SASEGT. V shed 1 base and J shed 8 bases, with 12 bases lying between them. The CDR3 loop spans 14 amino acids. This CDR3 reads CASSEEEGVDTIYF. For the CDR3, the DNA is TGTGCCAGCAGTGAAGAGGAGGGGGTGGACACCATATATTTT.

The chain couples TRBV27 to TRBJ2-5; unclear D gene. Trimming removed 6 bases from V and 0 bases from J, with 8 bases in between. Germline V gives CDR1 MNHEY, CDR2 SMNVEV (reference sequence). There are 13 residues in the CDR3. Here the CDR3 DNA reads TGTGCCAGCAGGGACGGTCACCAAGAGACCCAGTACTTC. Its translation: CASRDGHQETQYF.

This chain uses TRBV28 with TRBJ1-3; unclear D gene. The V gene lost 2 bases and the J gene lost 0 bases, with 14 bases spanning the gap. The CDR3 contains 17 residues. Germline lookup yields CDR1 MDHEN and CDR2 SYDVKM. CDR3: CASSLSQAHSSGNTIYF. The CDR3 region has the DNA TGTGCCAGCAGTTTAAGCCAGGCGCACTCCTCTGGAAACACCATATATTTT.

The chain combines TRBV3-1 (or the pseudogene TRBV3-2) with TRBJ1-3; D is uncertain. Trimming left V 1 base short and J 4 bases short, with 11 bases between. The length of the CDR3 is 15 residues. The germline gives CDR1 LGHDT, CDR2 YNNKEL (reference sequence). This CDR3 reads CASSQVPGSGNTIYF. CDR3 DNA: TGTGCCAGCAGCCAAGTTCCGGGTTCGGGAAACACCATATATTTT.

The chain uses TRBV2 and TRBJ2-2; TRBD1 or TRBD2 may be the D gene (5 bases each). Germline lookup yields CDR1 SNHLY and CDR2 FYNNEI. The CDR3 has 15 amino acids. Trimming removed 6 bases from V and 1 base from J, with 12 bases in between. CDR3 sequence reads: CASRAGTVNTGELFF. In DNA form, the CDR3 reads TGTGCCAGCAGAGCCGGGACGGTGAACACCGGGGAGCTGTTTTTT.

The J gene is TRBJ2-2, the V gene TRBV24-1; 7 bases are shared with TRBD1. V gave up 6 bases and J gave up 3 bases; unmatched junction bases: 3. Per germline, CDR1 KGHDR and CDR2 SFDVKD. The CDR3 extends over 14 amino acids. CDR3 protein: CATSRGQDTGELFF. The CDR3 coding sequence is TGTGCCACCAGTAGGGGGCAGGACACCGGGGAGCTGTTTTTT.

CDR3 sequence reads: CASSLAPAGGGETQYF. The DNA of the CDR3 is TGCGCCAGCAGCTTGGCTCCAGCGGGAGGCGGCGAGACCCAGTACTTC. This chain connects TRBV5-1 to TRBJ2-5, with 9 bases identical to TRBD2. V shed 0 bases, J shed 5 bases, and the junction held 8 bases outside the gene matches. CDR3 length: 16 amino acids. The germline CDR1 and CDR2 sequences are SGHRS and YFSETQ.